This TCR beta chain derives from a study of regulatory T cells in long-lasting Graves disease. Study background: Newly diagnosed Graves' patients took antithyroid drugs under 3 months.

Investigators prepared the TCR beta libraries by applying iRepertoire HTBI primers and Arm-PCR of CDR3 regions. A single record per CDR3 protein comes from TCRdb applying MiXCR to the multiplex PCR reads. The sample has some 400,000 distinct CDR3 sequences; 14% to 15% are singletons. The table lists this clonotype with many counts. Documented time point: newly diagnosed GD, antithyroid drugs for less than 3 months. PBMCs provided the RNA from which the TCR library was made. The same sample was also used in a study of T cells in Graves' hyperthyroidism and ophthalmopathy. That study reports: Among thyroid clonotypes expanded above 0.001, most also appeared in blood. For ophthalmopathy, model prediction preceded onset by a median approximately 6 months.

The sample consisted of peripheral blood mononuclear cells (PBMCs), taken at new diagnosis, from a patient treated with antithyroid drugs. The TCR was taken from a woman aged 25-40 years with Graves disease.

For the CDR3, the DNA is TGCAGTGCGGTGCTAGCGGGAGTTGGCAATGAGCAGTTCTTC. Residues: CSAVLAGVGNEQFF. The chain is built from TRBV20-1 and TRBJ2-1; TRBD2 matches 10 bases. The CDR3 loop spans 14 amino acids. V lost 6 bases and J lost 6; bases outside the gene matches: 8. Germline CDR1 reads DFQATT; CDR2 reads SNEGSKA (reference sequence).